The next 4 T cell receptor beta chains were all read from a single sample in a study of blood T cell repertoires in COVID-19. Sequencing was performed with immunoSEQ multiplex PCR; in TCRdb, only in-frame clones are kept and a portion is missing. The sample consists of 170,000 or so clones, approximately 86% of them appearing once. Sample: peripheral blood. Source of these receptors: a man aged 55 to 70 with COVID-19, enrolled during active disease.

The chain has TRBV7-3 and TRBJ2-1, with 15 bases aligning to TRBD2. The germline CDR1 and CDR2 sequences are SGHTA and FQGTGA. This CDR3 region has 15 residues. With V trimmed by 5 bases and J by 10 bases, 6 bases remained unmatched. This CDR3 is CASSDQGLAGGEQFF. The DNA for the CDR3 is TGTGCCAGCAGCGACCAGGGACTAGCGGGGGGCGAGCAGTTCTTC. The full variable domain, its missing parts supplied by reference TRBV7-3 and TRBJ2-1, is GAGVSQTPSNKVTEKGKYVELRCDPISGHTALYWYRQSLGQGPEFLIYFQGTGAADDSGLPNDRFFAVRPEGSVSTLKIQRTERGDSAVYLCASSDQGLAGGEQFFGPGTRLTVL.

The chain employs TRBV5-6 and TRBJ1-2; TRBD1 matches at 10 bases. CDR3 size: 15 residues. Trimming cost V 3 bases and J 2 bases; bases outside gene matches: 4. Germline V gene sequence: CDR1 SGHDT, CDR2 YYEEEE. This CDR3 is CASSWTGGANYGYTF. DNA for the CDR3: TGTGCCAGCAGCTGGACAGGGGGTGCGAACTATGGCTACACCTTC. Drawing the rest from reference TRBV5-6 and TRBJ1-2, the complete variable domain is DAGVTQSPTHLIKTRGQQVTLRCSPKSGHDTVSWYQQALGQGPQFIFQYYEEEERQRGNFPDRFSGHQFPNYSSELNVNALLLGDSALYLCASSWTGGANYGYTFGSGTRLTVV.

This clone appeared a few times. The chain is built from TRBV6-2 or TRBV6-3 and TRBJ2-7; 9 bases fit TRBD1. Per germline, CDR1 MNHEY and CDR2 SVGEGT. Unmatched junction bases numbered 4, after V lost 1 base and J lost 6 bases. The CDR3 has 14 amino acids. CDR3 bases: TGTGCCAGCAGTTACTTACAGGGGGCGACCGAGCAGTACTTC. Amino acids: CASSYLQGATEQYF.

This clone was found a few times. The chain recombines TRBV29-1 with TRBJ1-1, with D possibly being TRBD1 (6 bases). Germline V gene lookup returns CDR1 SQVTM and CDR2 ANQGSEA. The V end was cut by 3 bases, the J end by 5 bases, with 16 bases between. CDR3 length: 14 amino acids. This CDR3 is CSVEAGAVRTEAFF. The CDR3 bases are TGCAGCGTTGAGGCGGGGGCGGTTAGGACTGAAGCTTTCTTT.